These 22 T cell receptor beta chains originate from one sample sequenced in a study of tissue T cells after allogeneic stem cell transplantation. Sequencing was performed with immunoSEQ multiplex PCR; in TCRdb, only in-frame clones are kept and a portion is missing. The data contain roughly 45,000 clones, less than 75% of them seen just once; the ten biggest clones take up 0.7%. The sample taken for sequencing was sorted cells pooled from one or two spleens. These receptors were taken from a pool of C57BL/6 mice in good health.

A remark on this clone: Gene names denote mouse genes. The CDR3 end is not reached by the read, which stops 1 residue before it; the germline J gene fills it in. This chain connects TRBV12-1 to TRBJ2-1; 8 nucleotides align to TRBD2. Losses at the gene ends were 4 bases for V and 7 bases for J; bases not matched to a gene: 8. The CDR3 contains 14 residues. CDR1 and CDR2 (germline): SGHSN, HYEKVE. The covered CDR3 bases are TGTGCCAGCTCCCGGGACTGGCCTCTGGCTGAGCAGTTC. This sequence encodes CASSRDWPLAEQF. The CDR3 in full is CASSRDWPLAEQFF. Looking up the rest from reference TRBV12-1 and TRBJ2-1 gives the full variable domain: DSGVVQSPRHIIKEKGGRSVLTCIPISGHSNVVWYQQTLGKELKFLIQHYEKVERDKGFLPSRFSVQQFDDYHSEMNMSALELEDSAMYFCASSRDWPLAEQFFGPGTRLTVL.

Points on this clone: Gene labels here are mouse ones. The read stops 1 residue short of the end of the CDR3; the missing end is completed from the germline J gene. The rearrangement links TRBV16 to TRBJ1-4; D unresolved. V was pared by 0 bases and J by 7 bases, with 0 bases between. The CDR3 totals 11 residues. Looked up from germline, CDR1 is SGHSA and CDR2 is FRNQAP. The CDR3 here is CASSLDERLFF. The covered CDR3 bases are TGTGCAAGCAGCTTAGACGAAAGATTATTT.

A note on this clone: Any gene name here is a mouse gene name. The CDR3 end is not reached by the read, which stops 1 residue before it; the germline J gene fills it in. The rearrangement joins TRBV5 to TRBJ1-1; D is undetermined. The CDR3 covers 15 residues. Germline CDR1 is LGHNA and CDR2 is YNLKQL (reference sequence). V gave up 1 base and J gave up 0 bases, with 9 bases separating them. The sequenced CDR3 bases are TGTGCCAGCAGCCAAGTTAGGGCTGCAAACACAGAAGTCTTC. Its translation: CASSQVRAANTEVF. The full CDR3 reads CASSQVRAANTEVFF.

For this clone: Genes and germline are mouse. With the read ending 1 residue before the CDR3 end, the germline J gene is used to fill in that end. Other DNA sequences from this sample encode an identical CDR3 as well. V gene TRBV2 combines with J gene TRBJ2-1; tentatively, D is TRBD2 (6 bases). Trimming stripped 0 bases from V and 0 bases from J, with 6 bases between. The CDR3 is made up of 15 amino acids. CDR1 and CDR2 (germline): LGHNA, YSYQKL. The CDR3 sequence is CASSQDWGNYAEQFF. Incomplete CDR3 DNA: TGTGCCAGCAGCCAAGACTGGGGTAACTATGCTGAGCAGTTC.

Notes on this clone: Mouse gene names apply. The sequence runs out 1 residue before the end of the CDR3; the remainder is reconstructed from the germline J gene. The chain uses TRBV12-1 and TRBJ1-5; D is undetermined. V was clipped by 0 bases and J by 1 base, with 9 bases between them. Germline CDR1 is SGHSN and CDR2 is HYEKVE. This CDR3 is 15 amino acids long. CDR3 bases read: TGTGCCAGCTCTCTCGACGACACCAACAACCAGGCTCCGCTT. This gives the protein CASSLDDTNNQAPL. The entire CDR3 reads CASSLDDTNNQAPLF.

On this clone itself: The gene names here belong to mouse. The read terminates 1 residue before the CDR3 end, so the remaining end is supplied by the germline J gene. The V call is TRBV1, the J call TRBJ1-1; unclear D gene. Deletions cut 0 bases from V and 1 base from J, with 9 bases between. Germline CDR1 NSQYPW, CDR2 LRSPGD (reference sequence). CDR3 length equals 15 residues. The part of the CDR3 DNA that was read is TGCACCTGCAGTGCAGATCGGGCATTAAACACAGAAGTCTTC. Translated, it gives CTCSADRALNTEVF. The whole CDR3 reads CTCSADRALNTEVFF. The complete variable domain, with remaining parts taken from reference TRBV1 and TRBJ1-1, reads VTLLEQNPRWRLVPRGQAVNLRCILKNSQYPWMSWYQQDLQKQLQWLFTLRSPGDKEVKSLPGADYLATRVTDTELRLQVANMSQGRTLYCTCSADRALNTEVFFGKGTRLTVV.

Remarks on this clone: Gene names denote mouse genes. The read stops 1 residue short of the end of the CDR3; the missing end is completed from the germline J gene. The rearrangement joins TRBV13-2 to TRBJ2-3; perhaps TRBD1 as D (6 bases). V lost 0 bases and J 8 bases, leaving 16 bases between the germline ends. The CDR3 extends over 15 amino acids. Germline assignment: CDR1 NNHNN and CDR2 SYGAGS (reference sequence). CDR3 DNA, as far as it was read: TGTGCCAGCGGTGATGCTAGTCTGGGAGGGGGAACGCTGTAT. Its translation is CASGDASLGGGTLY. The full CDR3 is CASGDASLGGGTLYF.

Regarding this clone: The junction departs from germline at one end; a sequencing error may be responsible. Gene names refer to mouse genes. Incomplete CDR3 DNA: TGTGCCAGCCCTCTCGAGTGGGGGCCCTATGAACAGTAC. This codes for CASPLEWGPYEQY. The CDR3 in full is CASPLEWGPYEQYF. The rearrangement joins TRBV12-1 to TRBJ2-7; D tentatively reads TRBD1 or TRBD2 (6 bases each). The CDR3 is cut off 1 residue early in the read; its end comes from the germline J gene. The CDR3 is made up of 14 amino acids. CDR1 SGHSN and CDR2 HYEKVE come from the germline V gene. The whole variable domain, remainder taken from reference TRBV12-1 and TRBJ2-7, is DSGVVQSPRHIIKEKGGRSVLTCIPISGHSNVVWYQQTLGKELKFLIQHYEKVERDKGFLPSRFSVQQFDDYHSEMNMSALELEDSAMYFCASPLEWGPYEQYFGPGTRLTVL.

Of note for this clone: Here the gene names and germline are mouse. The missing CDR3 end, 1 residue past where the read stops, is filled in from the germline J gene. V usage is TRBV15 and J usage is TRBJ1-4; D may be TRBD1 (6 bases). Germline values: CDR1 SGHND, CDR2 FRSKSL. The V end was cut by 1 base, the J end by 3 bases, with 12 bases between. This CDR3 has 16 amino acids. The CDR3: CASSLGGGAPNERLFF. The sequenced part of the CDR3 DNA is TGTGCCAGCAGTTTAGGGGGGGGCGCCCCCAACGAAAGATTATTT. Complete variable domain (other parts from reference TRBV15 and TRBJ1-4): DAGVTQTPRHEVAEKGQTIILKCEPVSGHNDLFWYRQTKIQGLELLSYFRSKSLMEDGGAFKDRFKAEMLNSSFSTLKIQPTEPKDSAVYLCASSLGGGAPNERLFFGHGTKLSVL.

On this clone itself: The genes are named according to mouse. The read stops 1 residue short of the end of the CDR3; the missing end is completed from the germline J gene. The chain has TRBV17 and TRBJ2-5; the match to TRBD1 covers 9 bases. The trim removed 5 bases at V and 4 bases at J, leaving 1 base unmatched. Germline V gene sequence: CDR1 MNHDT, CDR2 YYDKIL. The CDR3 covers 13 residues. Partial CDR3 DNA: TGTGCTAGCAGTTGGGACAGGGAAGACACCCAGTAC. It encodes CASSWDREDTQY. In full, the CDR3 reads CASSWDREDTQYF. Full variable domain (remainder filled in from reference TRBV17 and TRBJ2-5): DTTVKQNPRYKLARVGKPVNLICSQTMNHDTMYWYQKKPNQAPKLLLFYYDKILNREADTFEKFQSSRPNNSFCSLYIGSAGLEYSAMYLCASSWDREDTQYFGPGTRLLVL.

Turning to this clone: The gene symbols are mouse symbols. The CDR3 end falls 1 residue outside the read, so it is completed with the germline J gene. This chain uses TRBV13-2 with TRBJ2-3; perhaps TRBD1 as D (6 bases). Per the germline V gene, CDR1 is NNHNN and CDR2 is SYGAGS (reference sequence). Between the trimmed V and J ends, which lost 1 base and 5 bases, there was a span of 11 bases. This CDR3 region has 14 residues. The part of the CDR3 DNA that was read is TGTGCCAGCGGTGATACAGGGAGAAGAGAAACGCTGTAT. This sequence encodes CASGDTGRRETLY. In full, the CDR3 reads CASGDTGRRETLYF.

About this clone: The gene names here belong to mouse. The CDR3 sequence is CASGRDNQDTQYF. The CDR3 bases that were read are TGTGCCAGCGGTCGGGACAACCAAGACACCCAGTAC. J is TRBJ2-5 and V is TRBV13-2, with D possibly called TRBD1 or TRBD2 (5 bases each). Sequencing ends 1 residue short of the CDR3 end; the germline J gene provides the rest. Germline values: CDR1 NNHNN, CDR2 SYGAGS (reference sequence). This CDR3 comprises 13 residues. With 4 bases removed from V and 0 bases from J, the gap between germline ends came to 6 bases.

This clone was picked up a small number of times. Gene and germline names: mouse. The CDR3 goes on 1 residue after the read ends, and that part is filled in from the germline J gene. The V call is TRBV4, the J call TRBJ2-7; TRBD2 is a possible D gene (5 bases). The CDR3 has 14 amino acids. In germline, CDR1 is LGHDT, CDR2 YNNKQL (reference sequence). Trimming pared 4 bases from V and 0 bases from J, leaving 10 bases between. The CDR3 loop reads CASSFTGVSYEQYF. The sequenced CDR3 bases are TGTGCCAGCAGCTTTACTGGAGTCTCCTATGAACAGTAC.

Concerning this clone itself: Germline and genes here are mouse. The observed sequence ends 1 residue before the CDR3 terminus, with the missing tail filled in from the germline J gene. The genes are TRBV13-1 and TRBJ1-4, with 12 bases aligning to TRBD1. J gave up 7 bases and V 3 bases, and 4 bases lay outside the gene matches. CDR1 NSHNY and CDR2 SYGAGN come from the germline V gene. CDR3 length: 15 amino acids. CDR3 sequence: CASSGGQGAVERLFF. The sequenced CDR3 bases are TGTGCCAGCAGTGGGGGACAGGGGGCGGTCGAAAGATTATTT.

In regard to this clone: Mouse gene names and germline throughout. The read gets to within 1 residue of the CDR3 end, and the germline J gene fills in the rest. V usage is TRBV13-3 and J usage is TRBJ1-1; D perhaps matches TRBD1 (6 bases). Germline V CDR1 and CDR2: NNHDY, SYVADS. The CDR3 covers 14 residues. The V end lost 0 bases, the J end lost 4 bases, and 10 bases lay between the germline ends. Partial CDR3 DNA: TGTGCCAGCAGTGATGCGGGGGGCGGCACAGAAGTCTTC. Protein product: CASSDAGGGTEVF. The full CDR3 protein reads CASSDAGGGTEVFF.

Points on this clone: Genes here carry mouse names. With the read ending 1 residue before the CDR3 end, the germline J gene is used to fill in that end. The rearrangement uses TRBV13-2 and TRBJ1-2, with TRBD1 matching over 9 bases. There are 15 residues in the CDR3. Germline assignment: CDR1 NNHNN and CDR2 SYGAGS (reference sequence). V lost 0 bases and J lost 0; bases outside the gene matches: 0. CDR3 sequence: CASGDGQGANSDYTF. The covered CDR3 bases are TGTGCCAGCGGTGATGGACAGGGGGCAAACTCCGACTACACC.

Remarks on this clone: Gene labels here are mouse ones. The observed sequence ends 1 residue before the CDR3 terminus, with the missing tail filled in from the germline J gene. The chain links TRBV19 to TRBJ2-7; D is uncertain. Germline V lookup: CDR1 FNHDT, CDR2 SITEND (reference sequence). Trimming took 0 bases from V and 4 from J, leaving 5 bases between them. The CDR3 loop spans 12 amino acids. CDR3 in amino acids: CASSIAGYEQYF. The DNA read from the CDR3 is TGTGCCAGCAGTATAGCGGGATATGAACAGTAC.

Concerning this clone itself: The listed genes are named as in mouse. Coverage ceases 1 residue before the CDR3 finishes, and the germline J gene fills in the end. This rearrangement joins TRBV20 to TRBJ1-4; possibly TRBD1 for D (5 bases). CDR1 is GFQATS, CDR2 STVNSAI, per germline. This CDR3 region has 13 residues. Trimming stripped 4 bases from V and 3 bases from J, with 9 bases between. CDR3 protein: CGAIRGPNERLFF. The covered CDR3 bases are TGTGGTGCTATTCGGGGCCCCAACGAAAGATTATTT.

As concerns this clone: Mouse names are used for the genes. The CDR3 extends 1 residue past the end of the read, so its final part is completed from the germline J gene. The chain combines TRBV13-2 with TRBJ2-4; D gene ambiguous. This CDR3 comprises 12 residues. Germline V gene data show CDR1 as NNHNN and CDR2 as SYGAGS (reference sequence). Trimming left V 2 bases short and J 2 bases short, with 3 bases between. The chain's CDR3 is CASGEDQNTLYF. Incomplete CDR3 DNA: TGTGCCAGCGGTGAGGATCAAAACACCTTGTAC.

Turning to this clone: The genes are named according to mouse. Read sequence stops 1 residue before the CDR3 end, and the germline J gene provides the missing end. The V gene is TRBV19, the J gene TRBJ1-2; a possible D gene is TRBD1 (6 bases). The germline gives CDR1 FNHDT, CDR2 SITEND (reference sequence). CDR3 length equals 14 residues. V lost 2 bases and J lost 4, with 12 bases in between. The CDR3 sequence: CASSMRQGTSDYTF. CDR3 DNA (partial): TGTGCCAGCAGTATGCGGCAGGGGACCTCCGACTACACC. Based on the CDR3 plus reference TRBV19 and TRBJ1-2, the full variable domain is GGIITQTPKFLIGQEGQKLTLKCQQNFNHDTMYWYRQDSGKGLRLIYYSITENDLQKGDLSEGYDASREKKSSFSLTVTSAQKNEMAVFLCASSMRQGTSDYTFGSGTRLLVI.

This clone was detected a few times. These gene names are mouse names. The read finishes 1 residue shy of the CDR3 end, and the germline J gene is used to complete it. This chain connects TRBV3 to TRBJ2-5, with D perhaps assigned TRBD1 or TRBD2 (5 bases each). The V and J ends lost 6 bases and 0 bases respectively, with 7 bases between them. Germline lookup yields CDR1 SNHLY and CDR2 FYNGKV (reference sequence). CDR3 length: 13 residues. Here the CDR3 reads CASSRDNQDTQYF. CDR3 DNA, as far as it was read: TGTGCCAGCAGTCGGGACAACCAAGACACCCAGTAC. Based on the CDR3 plus reference TRBV3 and TRBJ2-5, the full variable domain is GPKVLQIPSHQIIDMGQMVTLNCDPVSNHLYFYWYKQILGQQMEFLVNFYNGKVMEKSKLFKDQFSVERPDGSYFTLKIQPTALEDSAVYFCASSRDNQDTQYFGPGTRLLVL.

On this clone: Any gene name here is a mouse gene name. Coverage ceases 1 residue before the CDR3 finishes, and the germline J gene fills in the end. The rearrangement uses TRBV3 and TRBJ2-1; 8 bases align to TRBD2. Germline V gene lookup returns CDR1 SNHLY and CDR2 FYNGKV (reference sequence). CDR3 length equals 15 residues. V trimming: 3 bases; J trimming: 1 base; junction bases outside the gene matches: 2. Incomplete CDR3 DNA: TGTGCCAGCAGCTTCGCTGGGGGGAACTATGCTGAGCAGTTC. This gives the protein CASSFAGGNYAEQF. The complete CDR3 sequence is CASSFAGGNYAEQFF.